This paragraph reports one TCR beta chain. Its antigen is still unknown. The CDR3 is 13 amino acids. The V and J ends lost 6 bases and 3 bases, in that order; junction bases with no gene match: 2. Germline V gene sequence: CDR1 SGHTA, CDR2 FQGTGA. The data derive from a study of T cell responses to AZD1222 COVID-19 vaccine. TCRdb's copy holds only in-frame clones and misses some; the assay was immunoSEQ multiplex PCR. The data contain 140,000 to 150,000 clones, 80% to 95% of them singletons. Notes on the study in general: Most donors were white British, females outnumbered males, and clonal diversity was possibly underestimated. CD4 TCRs covered the whole spike, strongest at regions 160-218 and 743-854. Spike-specific TCR repertoires showed rising breadth and depth after two AZD1222 doses. Seropositivity was recorded at baseline in only 6 or 7 AZD1222 recipients.

The receptor was derived from an adult in good health. Specimen: peripheral blood, collected on day 0 of MenACWY control vaccination. The V call is TRBV7-3, the J call TRBJ2-7; 10 bases align to TRBD1. The CDR3 DNA reads as TGTGCCAGCAGTTGGACAGGGGGCTACGAGCAGTACTTC. Encoded protein: CASSWTGGYEQYF.